This passage covers 11 T cell receptor beta chains from one sample sequenced in a study of blood T cell repertoires in COVID-19. Using immunoSEQ multiplex PCR, the repertoire was profiled, and TCRdb retains in-frame clones only, with some absent. There are 95,000 to 150,000 clones in the sample; approximately 90% occur only once, and roughly 1.4% lies in the top ten. Sequenced material: peripheral blood. Receptor source: a human donor in a cohort sampled during active COVID-19.

This rearrangement joins TRBV7-2 to TRBJ1-2; tentative D call: TRBD1 (5 bases). CDR3 size: 14 residues. The V gene lost 5 bases and the J gene lost 7 bases, with 17 bases spanning the gap. The germline V gene encodes CDR1 SGHTA and CDR2 FQGNSA. The CDR3 DNA sequence: TGTGCCAGCAGCGGCAGGGCAGCTTCTGGTGGCTACACCTTC. This translates into CASSGRAASGGYTF. Based on the CDR3 plus reference TRBV7-2 and TRBJ1-2, the full variable domain is GAGVSQSPSNKVTEKGKDVELRCDPISGHTALYWYRQSLGQGLEFLIYFQGNSAPDKSGLPSDRFSAERTGGSVSTLTIQRTQQEDSAVYLCASSGRAASGGYTFGSGTRLTVV.

The genes are TRBV6-1 and TRBJ2-7; 12 bases agree with TRBD2. Germline V CDR1 and CDR2: MNHNS, SASEGT. CDR3 length equals 16 residues. The ends lost 4 bases at V and 2 bases at J; junction bases unmatched: 6. The CDR3, as DNA: TGTGCCAGCAGTGGCCGACTAGCGGGGGCCCCCTACGAGCAGTACTTC. Translation gives CASSGRLAGAPYEQYF.

The sample holds a few counts of this clone. This clone may be a read error of a much larger clone one base away. Additional DNA sequences in this sample encode the identical CDR3. Written as DNA, the CDR3 is TGTGCCAGCAGCCCGGGACAGGGCAGGTATGGCTACACCTTC. It translates to CASSPGQGRYGYTF. The chain is built from TRBV5-6 and TRBJ1-2; 9 bases agree with TRBD1. Germline values: CDR1 SGHDT, CDR2 YYEEEE. V shed 4 bases and J 5 bases; nucleotides not matched to a gene: 6. This CDR3 has 14 amino acids.

V gene TRBV9 combines with J gene TRBJ2-3; unclear D gene. Trimming cost V 0 bases and J 0 bases, with 5 bases left between them. Germline V gene sequence: CDR1 SGDLS, CDR2 YYNGEE. This CDR3 comprises 14 residues. As DNA, the CDR3 is TGTGCCAGCAGCGTAGCAGTTAGCACAGATACGCAGTATTTT. It translates to CASSVAVSTDTQYF.

The V and J genes are TRBV11-2 and TRBJ2-2; D is ambiguous. Between the trimmed V and J ends, which lost 3 bases and 4 bases, there was a span of 12 bases. Germline V gene data show CDR1 as SGHAT and CDR2 as FQNNGV. This CDR3 has 15 residues. For the CDR3, the DNA is TGTGCCAGCAGCTTCCTAGATCGTCTCACCGGGGAGCTGTTTTTT. Translating gives CASSFLDRLTGELFF. The full variable domain, in which reference TRBV11-2 and TRBJ2-2 provide the parts outside the CDR3, is EAGVAQSPRYKIIEKRQSVAFWCNPISGHATLYWYQQILGQGPKLLIQFQNNGVVDDSQLPKDRFSAERLKGVDSTLKIQPAKLEDSAVYLCASSFLDRLTGELFFGEGSRLTVL.

The chain couples TRBV7-9 to TRBJ2-1, with 10 bases identical to TRBD2. The CDR3 spans 17 residues. Germline V CDR1 and CDR2: SEHNR, FQNEAQ (reference sequence). V dropped 8 bases and J dropped 6; count of bases not matched to a gene: 16. CDR3 amino acids: CASPMGTSGTKVNEQFF. The DNA for the CDR3 is TGTGCCAGCCCCATGGGAACTAGCGGGACGAAGGTCAATGAGCAGTTCTTC.

In DNA form, the CDR3 reads TGTGCCAGCAGCCAAGACGCTATACTGAGCTCTGGGGCCAACGTCCTGACTTTC. Protein product: CASSQDAILSSGANVLTF. The rearrangement links TRBV4-2 to TRBJ2-6, with no clear D. Trimming removed 0 bases from V and 0 bases from J, with 12 bases in between. Germline V CDR1 and CDR2: LGHNA, YNFKEQ. The CDR3 runs to 18 residues.

The V and J genes are TRBV30 and TRBJ2-1, with 8 nucleotides matching TRBD2. The CDR3 runs to 13 residues. Germline CDR1 and CDR2: GTSNPN and SVGIG (reference sequence). Germline trimming cut 4 bases from V and 7 bases from J; bases unmatched to any gene: 6. The CDR3 region is CAWNRGGGNEQFF. The CDR3 DNA sequence: TGTGCCTGGAACCGGGGGGGCGGGAATGAGCAGTTCTTC.

The chain uses TRBV9 and TRBJ2-7; D may be TRBD1 (6 bases). From germline, CDR1 is SGDLS and CDR2 YYNGEE. Trimming left V 4 bases short and J 9 bases short, with 17 bases between. The CDR3 is 13 amino acids. CDR3: CASSPPGHGRQYF. The CDR3 DNA reads as TGTGCCAGCAGCCCCCCGGGACATGGGCGGCAGTACTTC.

The chain joins TRBV24-1 to TRBJ2-5; 10 positions match TRBD1. Germline V gene data show CDR1 as KGHDR and CDR2 as SFDVKD. This CDR3 is 19 amino acids long. With V trimmed by 1 base and J by 4 bases, 14 bases remained unmatched. CDR3 coding DNA: TGTGCCACCAGTGATTTAACCCGGACAGGGGGTAGGATAAGAGAGACCCAGTACTTC. Translated: CATSDLTRTGGRIRETQYF.

The V gene is TRBV3-1 (or the pseudogene TRBV3-2), the J gene TRBJ2-2, with a possible D match to TRBD2 (5 bases). V was clipped by 2 bases and J by 9 bases, with 10 bases between them. The CDR3 covers 13 residues. Germline lookup yields CDR1 LGHDT and CDR2 YNNKEL (reference sequence). The CDR3 region has the DNA TGTGCCAGCAGCCAAAGTACTAGATGGGAGCTGTTTTTT. Protein sequence: CASSQSTRWELFF.